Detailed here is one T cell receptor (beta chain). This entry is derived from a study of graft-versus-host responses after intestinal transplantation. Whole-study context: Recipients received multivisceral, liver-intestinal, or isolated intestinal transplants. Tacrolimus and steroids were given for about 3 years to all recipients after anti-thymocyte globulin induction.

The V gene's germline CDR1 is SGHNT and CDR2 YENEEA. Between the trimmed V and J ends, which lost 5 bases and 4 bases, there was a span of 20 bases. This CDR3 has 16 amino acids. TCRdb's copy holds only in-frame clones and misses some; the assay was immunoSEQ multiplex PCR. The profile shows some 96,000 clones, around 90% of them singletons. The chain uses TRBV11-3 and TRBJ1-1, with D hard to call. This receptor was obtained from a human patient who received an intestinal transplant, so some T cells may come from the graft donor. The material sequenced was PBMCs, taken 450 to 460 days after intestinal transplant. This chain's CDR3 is CASSPRGWGGSTEAFF. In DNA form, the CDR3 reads TGTGCCAGCAGCCCACGAGGTTGGGGTGGGAGCACTGAAGCTTTCTTT.